These 6 T cell receptor beta chains came from one sample sequenced in a study of cytomegalovirus exposure and HLA in healthy donors. Here immunoSEQ multiplex PCR was the method, and the copy in TCRdb shows in-frame clones only, minus some. The table lists 150,000 to 180,000 clones, around nine tenths of them singletons. Sequenced sample: PBMCs. The source of these receptors is a man aged 18 to 30 in good health and CMV-seropositive.

This chain connects TRBV6-6 to TRBJ2-7, with TRBD2 identical over 8 bases. The ends lost 5 bases at V and 1 base at J; junction bases unmatched: 4. Looked up from germline, CDR1 is MNHNY and CDR2 is SVGAGI (reference sequence). CDR3 size: 14 residues. In DNA form, the CDR3 reads TGTGCCAGCAGTCCCCCGGGAGGGTCCTACGAGCAGTACTTC. Translation: CASSPPGGSYEQYF.

This clone was observed once. This chain links TRBV9 with TRBJ1-6; D unclear. This CDR3 is built from 14 residues. Germline CDR1 is SGDLS and CDR2 is YYNGEE. Trimming took off 0 bases at V and 6 bases at J, with 7 bases between the two ends. Written as DNA, the CDR3 is TGTGCCAGCAGCGTAGACAGAGCTAATTCACCCCTCCACTTT. Amino acid sequence: CASSVDRANSPLHF.

The rearrangement joins TRBV4-3 to TRBJ1-2; a possible D gene is TRBD1 (5 bases). Trimming left V 3 bases short and J 2 bases short, with 13 bases between. This CDR3 has 15 amino acids. Germline V lookup: CDR1 LGHNA, CDR2 YSLEER. The CDR3 reads CASSHLGRGNYGYTF. The DNA for the CDR3 is TGCGCCAGCAGCCACCTGGGGAGGGGAAACTATGGCTACACCTTC.

To note about this clone: An end of the junction does not agree with germline; a read error may underlie this. The chain recombines TRBV15 with TRBJ2-3; D not resolved. Germline values: CDR1 LNHNV, CDR2 YYDKDF (reference sequence). The CDR3 covers 13 residues. The DNA of the CDR3 is TGTGCCACCAGCAGAGTGAGCACGGATACGCAGTATTTT. Translating it yields CATSRVSTDTQYF.

The chain recombines TRBV6-6 with TRBJ2-1, with a tentative D call TRBD1 (5 bases). From germline, CDR1 is MNHNY and CDR2 SVGAGI (reference sequence). The CDR3 contains 15 residues. The ends were cut back, 0 bases at V and 4 bases at J, with 10 bases in the middle. The CDR3 bases are TGTGCCAGCAGTTACTCACTCAGGGCATACAATGAGCAGTTCTTC. This translates into CASSYSLRAYNEQFF.

V usage is TRBV18 and J usage is TRBJ2-1; 9 positions agree with TRBD1. The CDR3 runs to 16 residues. The V gene's germline CDR1 is KGHSH and CDR2 LQKENI. Trimming removed 6 bases from V and 2 bases from J; junction bases left unmatched: 8. The CDR3 nucleotides are TGTGCCAGCTCCCCTTTGGGACAGGGAACCTACAATGAGCAGTTCTTC. Its protein product is CASSPLGQGTYNEQFF.